This note documents a single T cell receptor (beta chain) sequence. These data belong to a study of shared T cell receptors in the human thymus. Trimming cost V 1 base and J 3 bases; bases outside gene matches: 1. This CDR3 has 15 amino acids. Germline V gives CDR1 MNHEY, CDR2 SVGAGI. Assay: immunoSEQ multiplex PCR; the TCRdb copy retains only in-frame clones and omits some. The repertoire holds some 700,000 clones, with roughly 88% as singletons. This sample also belongs to another study, concerning human thymus T cells. That paper adds: Donation was from healthy Finnish infants who were having corrective surgery that addressed congenital heart defects. Thymus specimens were resections from corrective heart surgery. Biased V and J segment usage appeared in thymus and peripheral blood.

This chain joins TRBV6-5 and TRBJ2-2; 8 bases match TRBD2. The receptor comes from a boy under three years old with a congenital heart defect. The source material was thymocytes. CDR3 region: CASSYLLADTGELFF. In nucleotides, the CDR3 is TGTGCCAGCAGTTACTTACTAGCGGACACCGGGGAGCTGTTTTTT.